The sequence of this T cell receptor (beta chain) was determined in a study of T-cell memory formation after mild COVID-19. The CDR3 is 13 amino acids. Deletions cut 4 bases from V and 1 base from J, with 7 bases between. Germline CDR1 reads SGHRS; CDR2 reads YFSETQ. This clonotype has more than one count but fewer than ten. TCRdb redid the calling of the 5' RACE reads with MiXCR, one entry per CDR3 protein. The table lists about 33,000 distinct CDR3 sequences, over 20% of them singletons. The V and J genes are TRBV5-1 and TRBJ2-3; D uncertain. The sequencing input was PBMCs or a T cell subset sorted from them (not recorded which). This clonotype originated in an adult who had mild COVID-19 (a few samples of this study predate the infection). Cell type and time point are not known. CDR3 nucleotides: TGCGCCAGCAGCCCCGACCGCACAGATACGCAGTATTTT. Translated, it gives CASSPDRTDTQYF. The full variable domain, its missing parts supplied by reference TRBV5-1 and TRBJ2-3, is KAGVTQTPRYLIKTRGQQVTLSCSPISGHRSVSWYQQTPGQGLQFLFEYFSETQRNKGNFPGRFSGRQFSNSRSEMNVSTLELGDSALYLCASSPDRTDTQYFGPGTRLTVL.